The 15 T cell receptor beta chains reported below all come from one sample, sequenced in a study of control samples from healthy donors and cancer patients. Measured with immunoSEQ multiplex PCR; TCRdb has only the in-frame clones, and not every one. The sample has roughly 88,000 clones, over 80% seen once. Sequencing input: blood. Source of these receptors: a man in his thirties or forties in good health.

This clone showed up just a few times. The rearrangement joins TRBV5-1 to TRBJ2-7, with D tentatively TRBD1 or TRBD2 (7 bases each). The germline V gene has CDR1 SGHRS and CDR2 YFSETQ. The CDR3 extends over 16 amino acids. Deletions cut 4 bases from V and 0 bases from J, with 17 bases between. The CDR3 protein is CASSPRQGLSSYEQYF. CDR3 nucleotides: TGCGCCAGCAGCCCACGACAGGGACTAAGCTCCTACGAGCAGTACTTC. The variable domain in full, completed from reference TRBV5-1 and TRBJ2-7, reads KAGVTQTPRYLIKTRGQQVTLSCSPISGHRSVSWYQQTPGQGLQFLFEYFSETQRNKGNFPGRFSGRQFSNSRSEMNVSTLELGDSALYLCASSPRQGLSSYEQYFGPGTRLTVT.

The rearrangement uses TRBV12-3 or TRBV12-4 and TRBJ1-5; D is possibly TRBD1 (5 bases). The CDR3 extends over 13 amino acids. The V end was cut by 8 bases, the J end by 3 bases, with 11 bases between. The CDR3 region is CASWKGPNQPQHF. In nucleotides, the CDR3 is TGTGCCAGCTGGAAGGGACCCAATCAGCCCCAGCATTTT.

This CDR3 is CAIGDINYGYTF. In DNA form, the CDR3 reads TGTGCCATAGGGGACATTAACTATGGCTACACCTTC. V is TRBV19 and J is TRBJ1-2; maybe TRBD1 (6 bases). CDR1 LNHDA and CDR2 SQIVND come from the germline V gene (reference sequence). The CDR3 contains 12 residues. Trimming pared 10 bases from V and 1 base from J, leaving 10 bases between.

The rearrangement joins TRBV24-1 to TRBJ1-5; D not certain. The ends were cut back, 1 base at V and 6 bases at J, with 6 bases in the middle. CDR3 size: 13 residues. From germline, CDR1 is KGHDR and CDR2 SFDVKD. In DNA form, the CDR3 reads TGTGCCACCAGTGATTTCGGAGGTCAGCCCCAGCATTTT. This encodes CATSDFGGQPQHF.

This chain joins TRBV7-2 and TRBJ1-1; no clear D gene. The CDR3 is 13 residues long. CDR1 and CDR2 (germline): SGHTA, FQGNSA. Trimming shortened V by 1 base and J by 1 base, and 4 bases separated the two germline ends. The CDR3 nucleotides read TGTGCCAGCAGCTTAGGTCGGAACACTGAAGCTTTCTTT. It specifies CASSLGRNTEAFF.

The chain's CDR3 is CASSSLRTSGETQYF. Here the CDR3 DNA reads TGTGCCAGCAGCTCATTAAGGACTAGCGGGGAGACCCAGTACTTC. J is TRBJ2-5 and V is TRBV27, with 11 bases lining up with TRBD2. The CDR3 is 15 amino acids. V shed 6 bases, J shed 5 bases, and the junction held 8 bases outside the gene matches. Looked up from germline, CDR1 is MNHEY and CDR2 is SMNVEV (reference sequence).

The J gene is TRBJ1-6, the V gene TRBV19, with 10 bases aligning to TRBD1. With 5 bases clipped from V and 7 bases from J, the junction kept 17 bases outside the gene matches. This CDR3 is built from 19 residues. CDR1 is LNHDA, CDR2 SQIVND, per germline (reference sequence). CDR3 region: CASSGVGSGQGVRNSPLHF. The CDR3 DNA is TGTGCCAGTAGTGGAGTCGGGAGTGGACAGGGGGTGAGGAATTCACCCCTCCACTTT. Combining the CDR3 with reference TRBV19 and TRBJ1-6 gives the whole variable domain DGGITQSPKYLFRKEGQNVTLSCEQNLNHDAMYWYRQDPGQGLRLIYYSQIVNDFQKGDIAEGYSVSREKKESFPLTVTSAQKNPTAFYLCASSGVGSGQGVRNSPLHFGNGTRLTVT.

The rearrangement joins TRBV28 to TRBJ2-7; 9 nucleotides agree with TRBD1. V shed 6 bases, J shed 2 bases, and the junction held 8 bases outside the gene matches. The germline V gene encodes CDR1 MDHEN and CDR2 SYDVKM. This CDR3 spans 15 amino acids. CDR3 in amino acids: CASRPRDRDPYEQYF. The CDR3, as DNA: TGTGCCAGCAGACCCCGGGACAGGGATCCCTACGAGCAGTACTTC.

V gene TRBV19 combines with J gene TRBJ2-7; D remains ambiguous. CDR1 is LNHDA, CDR2 SQIVND, per germline (reference sequence). Trimming shortened V by 4 bases and J by 2 bases, and 15 bases separated the two germline ends. The CDR3 is 15 amino acids. CDR3: CASSKVSFGPYEQYF. Here the CDR3 DNA reads TGTGCCAGTAGTAAGGTATCCTTCGGGCCCTACGAGCAGTACTTC.

V gene TRBV23-1 combines with J gene TRBJ1-4; possibly TRBD1 for D (5 bases). TRBV23-1 is an ORF; its function is uncertain. The CDR3 extends over 12 amino acids. V shed 4 bases and J shed 14 bases, with 14 bases lying between them. The CDR3 DNA sequence: TGCGCCAGCAGTCTACTTGACAGCCGGCTGTTTTTT. Translation: CASSLLDSRLFF.

This clone was recorded once. This chain connects TRBV7-3 to TRBJ1-1; TRBD1 matches at 9 bases. CDR3 length equals 14 residues. Germline V gives CDR1 SGHTA, CDR2 FQGTGA. V shed 2 bases and J 6 bases; nucleotides not matched to a gene: 4. In nucleotides, the CDR3 is TGTGCCAGCAGCTTAGGCGGGACAGGGTCTGAAGCTTTCTTT. This sequence encodes CASSLGGTGSEAFF.

The chain is built from TRBV11-1 and TRBJ2-7, with 7 bases matching TRBD1. The CDR3 runs 14 residues. The V segment lost 4 bases and the J segment 2 bases; nucleotides outside the gene matches: 5. CDR1 SGHAT and CDR2 FQDESV come from the germline V gene (reference sequence). DNA for the CDR3: TGTGCCAGCAGCTCCCGGGACAGTCCCTACGAGCAGTACTTC. Translation: CASSSRDSPYEQYF. Combining the CDR3 with reference TRBV11-1 and TRBJ2-7 gives the whole variable domain EAEVAQSPRYKITEKSQAVAFWCDPISGHATLYWYRQILGQGPELLVQFQDESVVDDSQLPKDRFSAERLKGVDSTLKIQPAELGDSAMYLCASSSRDSPYEQYFGPGTRLTVT.

This chain connects TRBV11-1 to TRBJ1-6, with D uncertain. This CDR3 contains 13 residues. Germline V gene lookup returns CDR1 SGHAT and CDR2 FQDESV (reference sequence). V lost 0 bases to trimming and J lost 7 bases, with 4 bases between them. The CDR3 region is CASSLARNSPLHF. CDR3 sequence (DNA): TGTGCCAGCAGCTTAGCGAGAAATTCACCCCTCCACTTT.

This chain links TRBV3-1 (or the pseudogene TRBV3-2) with TRBJ2-3, with a tentative D call TRBD1 (7 bases). CDR1 is LGHDT and CDR2 is YNNKEL in the germline V gene (reference sequence). The CDR3 is made up of 15 amino acids. V was clipped by 4 bases and J by 3 bases, with 14 bases between them. DNA for the CDR3: TGTGCCAGCAGCCCCGGAGGGACAGCAACAGATACGCAGTATTTT. This gives the protein CASSPGGTATDTQYF.

Only one count was recorded for this clone. The CDR3 protein is CASRATGQSNSPLHF. CDR3 nucleotide sequence: TGTGCCAGCAGAGCTACGGGACAGTCTAATTCACCCCTCCACTTT. The rearrangement uses TRBV6-5 and TRBJ1-6, with 7 bases matching TRBD1. This CDR3 has 15 amino acids. V dropped 6 bases and J dropped 6; count of bases not matched to a gene: 8. Germline values: CDR1 MNHEY, CDR2 SVGAGI.